This TCR beta chain was identified in a study of shared clonotypes between healthy human individuals. In the original processing: As immunoSEQ supplied junction-only sequences (without quality scores), filtering differed. Profiled with immunoSEQ multiplex PCR; TCRdb holds only in-frame clones, not every one. V, J and clone size were drawn from that table, and D and trimming were deduced from the DNA. Of about 2,500,000 clones listed, approximately 94% were seen once; the top ten hold roughly 0.13%. Study-wide results and caveats: Among the subsets, naive ones generally showed larger estimated richness than memory ones.

CDR1 SEHNR and CDR2 FQNEAQ come from the germline V gene (reference sequence). The V segment lost 3 bases and the J segment 1 base; nucleotides outside the gene matches: 1. The CDR3 length is 14 residues. From CD4+ cells came CD45RA+ naive and CD45RA-negative memory subsets. Note on this clone: Its antigen is unidentified. This same CDR3 is encoded by further DNA sequences in the sample.

V and J are TRBV7-9 and TRBJ2-3; TRBD2 agrees at 7 bases. Material for sequencing was naive CD4+ T cells sorted from blood. As for subset: CD45RA+ positively selected. This receptor was identified in a man aged 18 to 29 in good health. The CDR3 reads CASSLSGGTDTQYF. The CDR3 coding sequence is TGTGCCAGCAGCTTGAGCGGGGGCACAGATACGCAGTATTTT. The full variable domain, with the rest looked up from reference TRBV7-9 and TRBJ2-3, is DTGVSQNPRHKITKRGQNVTFRCDPISEHNRLYWYRQTLGQGPEFLTYFQNEAQLEKSRLLSDRFSAERPKGSFSTLEIQRTEQGDSAMYLCASSLSGGTDTQYFGPGTRLTVL.